These 10 T cell receptor beta chains were sequenced from one sample in a study of OX40 agonist ivuxolimab in advanced cancers. Produced via immunoSEQ multiplex PCR; TCRdb's table is partial and in-frame only. The sample records about 72,000 clones, roughly 89% being singletons. Sample: CD4+ or CD8+ T cells sorted from blood, taken in a trial of the OX40 agonist ivuxolimab. These receptors all stem from an adult with an advanced solid tumor such as melanoma, head and neck, liver or kidney cancer.

The chain couples TRBV6-1 to TRBJ2-1, with D unresolved. The CDR3 consists of 15 residues. V shed 9 bases and J shed 0 bases, with 15 bases lying between them. Germline V lookup: CDR1 MNHNS, CDR2 SASEGT. CDR3 in amino acids: CASRPVGSSYNEQFF. DNA of the CDR3: TGTGCCAGTCGGCCCGTCGGAAGCTCCTACAATGAGCAGTTCTTC.

The chain combines TRBV19 with TRBJ2-1; 10 bases map to TRBD2. The ends lost 3 bases at V and 6 bases at J; junction bases unmatched: 14. The CDR3 spans 18 residues. CDR1 is LNHDA and CDR2 is SQIVND in the germline V gene (reference sequence). The CDR3 sequence is CASSMFAPGTSGANEQFF. The DNA for the CDR3 is TGTGCCAGTAGTATGTTTGCCCCGGGAACTAGCGGGGCCAATGAGCAGTTCTTC.

The chain recombines TRBV5-6 with TRBJ2-1; D is unclear. Trimming removed 4 bases from V and 3 bases from J, with 11 bases in between. Germline lookup yields CDR1 SGHDT and CDR2 YYEEEE. The CDR3 spans 14 residues. CDR3 sequence: CASSPSWGYNEQFF. The DNA of the CDR3 is TGTGCCAGCAGCCCATCTTGGGGCTACAATGAGCAGTTCTTC.

The chain recombines TRBV5-1 with TRBJ2-7; TRBD1 matches at 7 bases. Looked up from germline, CDR1 is SGHRS and CDR2 is YFSETQ. The CDR3 runs to 15 residues. V shed 0 bases and J 5 bases; nucleotides not matched to a gene: 8. The CDR3: CASSLGTGVMNEQYF. CDR3 nucleotides: TGCGCCAGCAGCTTGGGCACAGGGGTGATGAACGAGCAGTACTTC. Drawing the rest from reference TRBV5-1 and TRBJ2-7, the complete variable domain is KAGVTQTPRYLIKTRGQQVTLSCSPISGHRSVSWYQQTPGQGLQFLFEYFSETQRNKGNFPGRFSGRQFSNSRSEMNVSTLELGDSALYLCASSLGTGVMNEQYFGPGTRLTVT.

This sequence joins TRBV18 and TRBJ2-2; D could derive from TRBD1 or TRBD2 (6 bases each). The CDR3 contains 14 residues. V was pared by 8 bases and J by 1 base, with 11 bases between. Germline CDR1 is KGHSH and CDR2 is LQKENI. CDR3 in amino acids: CASRRGRNTGELFF. CDR3 DNA: TGTGCCAGCCGACGGGGGCGGAACACCGGGGAGCTGTTTTTT. The whole variable domain, remainder taken from reference TRBV18 and TRBJ2-2, is NAGVMQNPRHLVRRRGQEARLRCSPMKGHSHVYWYRQLPEEGLKFMVYLQKENIIDESGMPKERFSAEFPKEGPSILRIQQVVRGDSAAYFCASRRGRNTGELFFGEGSRLTVL.

The chain uses TRBV4-3 and TRBJ2-7; a possible D gene is TRBD2 (6 bases). Germline V gene lookup returns CDR1 LGHNA and CDR2 YSLEER. The CDR3 extends over 15 amino acids. Trimming cost V 0 bases and J 2 bases, with 11 bases left between them. CDR3 region: CASSQERGGAYEQYF. The CDR3 bases are TGCGCCAGCAGCCAAGAGCGGGGCGGGGCCTACGAGCAGTACTTC.

This clone was seen once. This sequence joins TRBV5-2 and TRBJ2-5; TRBD2, the table's D call, was not compared with the DNA. TRBV5-2 is a documented pseudogene. This CDR3 is built from 17 residues. This chain's CDR3 is CASSLGFALAGGGTQYF. Here the CDR3 DNA reads TGTGCCAGCAGCTTAGGATTCGCCCTAGCGGGAGGGGGGACCCAGTACTTC.

This clone came up once. The chain employs TRBV29-1 and TRBJ2-3, with 7 positions matching TRBD2. J lost 6 bases, V lost 6 bases, and 6 bases had no gene match. Germline CDR1 and CDR2: SQVTM and ANQGSEA. The CDR3 runs to 12 residues. CDR3: CSVLAGVDTQYF. The CDR3, as DNA: TGCAGCGTCTTAGCGGGCGTGGATACGCAGTATTTT.

The J gene is TRBJ1-3, the V gene TRBV28, with D unclear. CDR3 size: 13 residues. The germline V gene encodes CDR1 MDHEN and CDR2 SYDVKM. V shed 2 bases and J shed 9 bases, with 11 bases lying between them. The CDR3 region is CASSLRHYGTIYF. In nucleotides, the CDR3 is TGTGCCAGCAGTTTAAGACATTATGGCACCATATATTTT.

This clone was found a few times. The V and J genes are TRBV4-1 and TRBJ2-6, with D uncertain. CDR3 length: 16 residues. Germline-derived CDR1 and CDR2 are MGHRA and YSYEKL. Between the trimmed V and J ends, which lost 5 bases and 1 base, there was a span of 12 bases. This CDR3 reads CASSSQKGSGANVLTF. The CDR3 region has the DNA TGCGCCAGCAGCTCACAAAAGGGATCTGGGGCCAACGTCCTGACTTTC.